The 18 T cell receptor beta chains presented below share a single source sample, sequenced in a study of shared clonotypes between healthy human individuals. Sequencing was performed with immunoSEQ multiplex PCR; in TCRdb, only in-frame clones are kept and a portion is missing. Here the sample spans 2 million to 3 million clones, approximately 93% being singletons. Material: naive CD4+ T cells from PBMCs. Stated subset: CD45RA+ positively selected. These receptors were obtained from a young man in good health. Some clones in this sample may be carry-over from other donors' samples.

This clone has a single count. The CDR3 nucleotides are TGTGCCAGCAGGCTTAATTGGAGCACCGGGGAGCTGTTTTTT. Amino acids: CASRLNWSTGELFF. The V and J genes are TRBV28 and TRBJ2-2; D gene unclear. Trimming left V 6 bases short and J 4 bases short, with 12 bases between. Germline V gene data show CDR1 as MDHEN and CDR2 as SYDVKM. The CDR3 extends over 14 amino acids.

With respect to this clone: Additional DNA sequences in this sample encode the identical CDR3. The gene calls are TRBV11-2 and TRBJ2-3, with a tentative D call TRBD2 (5 bases). Germline loops: CDR1 SGHAT, CDR2 FQNNGV. The CDR3 covers 15 residues. The V gene lost 2 bases and the J gene lost 0 bases, with 9 bases spanning the gap. The CDR3 bases are TGTGCCAGCAGCTTAAGCGGTTCTAGCACAGATACGCAGTATTTT. This gives the protein CASSLSGSSTDTQYF.

This chain joins TRBV28 and TRBJ1-2; the match to TRBD1 covers 8 bases. The CDR3 is 14 residues long. V shed 5 bases, J shed 7 bases, and the junction held 9 bases outside the gene matches. CDR1 and CDR2 from the germline V gene are MDHEN and SYDVKM. In DNA form, the CDR3 reads TGTGCCAGCAGTCTACGGACAGGGAGCTCTGGCTACACCTTC. This encodes CASSLRTGSSGYTF.

Worth noting for this clone: Other nucleotide sequences from this sample produce the same CDR3. V is TRBV5-1 and J is TRBJ1-3; D unresolved. The CDR3 is 15 residues long. The germline V gene has CDR1 SGHRS and CDR2 YFSETQ. Between the trimmed V and J ends, which lost 0 bases and 0 bases, there was a span of 7 bases. As DNA, the CDR3 is TGCGCCAGCAGCTTGGGACGGACCTCTGGAAACACCATATATTTT. Amino acids: CASSLGRTSGNTIYF.

This clone has just a few counts. This sequence joins TRBV30 and TRBJ1-1; 8 bases agree with TRBD1. The CDR3 totals 15 residues. The germline V gene has CDR1 GTSNPN and CDR2 SVGIG (reference sequence). V dropped 0 bases and J dropped 10; count of bases not matched to a gene: 13. CDR3 loop: CAWSVQGRGLQRAFF. CDR3 nucleotide sequence: TGTGCCTGGAGTGTACAGGGCAGGGGGCTTCAAAGAGCTTTCTTT.

V gene TRBV25-1 combines with J gene TRBJ1-4; a possible D gene is TRBD1 (6 bases). V lost 6 bases, J lost 8 bases, and 16 bases lay in between. Germline lookup yields CDR1 MGHDK and CDR2 SYGVNS. This CDR3 has 14 amino acids. The CDR3 loop reads CASRDDRNGEKLFF. The CDR3 bases are TGTGCCAGCAGGGATGACAGGAATGGCGAAAAACTGTTTTTT.

The genes are TRBV5-1 and TRBJ2-5; tentatively, D is TRBD2 (7 bases). Germline V CDR1 and CDR2: SGHRS, YFSETQ. The V gene lost 7 bases and the J gene lost 3 bases, with 13 bases spanning the gap. The CDR3 is 13 residues long. The CDR3 region is CASSGGAKETQYF. In nucleotides, the CDR3 is TGCGCCAGCTCTGGGGGGGCAAAAGAGACCCAGTACTTC.

This clone has just one count. The chain couples TRBV19 to TRBJ2-3, with 11 bases lining up with TRBD2. V shed 3 bases, J shed 3 bases, and the junction held 5 bases outside the gene matches. CDR3 size: 16 residues. Germline CDR1 LNHDA, CDR2 SQIVND (reference sequence). CDR3 amino acids: CASSMFTSGSTDTQYF. The CDR3 DNA sequence: TGTGCCAGTAGTATGTTCACTAGCGGGAGTACAGATACGCAGTATTTT.

Notes on this clone: At the DNA level, this CDR3 is encoded by other sequences in the same sample as well. DNA for the CDR3: TGTGCCAGCGGACAGGAAAACACCGGGGAGCTGTTTTTT. This codes for CASGQENTGELFF. V gene TRBV2 combines with J gene TRBJ2-2, with 7 positions matching TRBD1. V dropped 8 bases and J dropped 2; count of bases not matched to a gene: 2. CDR1 and CDR2 from the germline V gene are SNHLY and FYNNEI. This CDR3 spans 13 amino acids.

The V call is TRBV9, the J call TRBJ2-7; 7 positions match TRBD1. Germline loops: CDR1 SGDLS, CDR2 YYNGEE. V trimming: 3 bases; J trimming: 2 bases; junction bases outside the gene matches: 11. This CDR3 spans 16 amino acids. CDR3 region: CASSAPRGTETYEQYF. The CDR3 nucleotides are TGTGCCAGCAGCGCTCCCAGGGGGACGGAGACCTACGAGCAGTACTTC. The whole variable domain, filled in from reference TRBV9 and TRBJ2-7, reads DSGVTQTPKHLITATGQRVTLRCSPRSGDLSVYWYQQSLDQGLQFLIQYYNGEERAKGNILERFSAQQFPDLHSELNLSSLELGDSALYFCASSAPRGTETYEQYFGPGTRLTVT.

The chain links TRBV5-4 to TRBJ1-4; 7 bases are a match to TRBD1. V dropped 3 bases and J dropped 8; count of bases not matched to a gene: 13. Per the germline V gene, CDR1 is SGHNT and CDR2 is YYREEE (reference sequence). This CDR3 has 16 amino acids. The CDR3 DNA reads TGTGCCAGCAGCTCTGGGGTAGGGGGCTTAGGAGAAAAACTGTTTTTT. Its translation: CASSSGVGGLGEKLFF.

With respect to this clone: At one of its ends the junction is not consistent with the germline gene, which may arise from a read error. The chain links TRBV6-5 to TRBJ2-7; a weak D match, TRBD2 (5 bases). This CDR3 has 14 residues. Per germline, CDR1 MNHEY and CDR2 SVGAGI. CDR3 sequence reads: CASSQGPLPVGEVF. The CDR3, as DNA: TGTGCCAGCAGCCAAGGTCCGCTACCCGTGGGAGAGGTCTTC.

The J gene is TRBJ2-5, the V gene TRBV2, with TRBD1 as a possible D gene (5 bases). From germline, CDR1 is SNHLY and CDR2 FYNNEI. CDR3 length: 12 residues. Trimming took 4 bases from V and 4 from J, leaving 7 bases between them. CDR3 nucleotide sequence: TGTGCCAGCAGTGGACAGAGAGAGACCCAGTACTTC. It yields the protein CASSGQRETQYF.

J is TRBJ2-4 and V is TRBV28; D not certain. The CDR3 runs 15 residues. Trimming took off 2 bases at V and 1 base at J, with 9 bases between the two ends. The germline V gene has CDR1 MDHEN and CDR2 SYDVKM. The DNA for the CDR3 is TGTGCCAGCAGTTTAGGCGGTGACGCCAAAAACATTCAGTACTTC. This encodes CASSLGGDAKNIQYF.

For the CDR3, the DNA is TGTGCCAGTAGTATGGGAACAACGGGTGGCTACACCTTC. Translated, it gives CASSMGTTGGYTF. This chain uses TRBV19 with TRBJ1-2; the D is unclear. Germline V gene data show CDR1 as LNHDA and CDR2 as SQIVND (reference sequence). There are 13 residues in the CDR3. The V gene lost 3 bases and the J gene lost 7 bases, with 12 bases spanning the gap.

The CDR3 DNA reads TGTGCCACCAGCAGAGATACCCCGCCGTCGAATGAAAAACTGTTTTTT. It translates to CATSRDTPPSNEKLFF. V is TRBV15 and J is TRBJ1-4; D remains ambiguous. This CDR3 region has 16 residues. The ends were cut back, 0 bases at V and 5 bases at J, with 13 bases in the middle. The germline V gene encodes CDR1 LNHNV and CDR2 YYDKDF (reference sequence). The variable domain in full, with the rest retrieved from reference TRBV15 and TRBJ1-4, is DAMVIQNPRYQVTQFGKPVTLSCSQTLNHNVMYWYQQKSSQAPKLLFHYYDKDFNNEADTPDNFQSRRPNTSFCFLDIRSPGLGDTAMYLCATSRDTPPSNEKLFFGSGTQLSVL.

With regard to this clone: Within the sample, other DNA sequences also encode this same CDR3. The chain recombines TRBV15 with TRBJ2-3, with 11 positions matching TRBD1. The CDR3 contains 16 residues. Looked up from germline, CDR1 is LNHNV and CDR2 is YYDKDF (reference sequence). V shed 1 base, J shed 3 bases, and the junction held 3 bases outside the gene matches. CDR3 sequence (DNA): TGTGCCACCAGCAGAGGGGGGACAGGGGGAACAGATACGCAGTATTTT. It specifies CATSRGGTGGTDTQYF.

The chain joins TRBV19 to TRBJ2-2; D may be TRBD1 (5 bases). The V end lost 9 bases, the J end lost 0 bases, and 20 bases lay between the germline ends. This CDR3 region has 17 residues. Per germline, CDR1 LNHDA and CDR2 SQIVND (reference sequence). CDR3 DNA: TGTGCCAGCAAAATGGACACCCTGAAGACGAACACCGGGGAGCTGTTTTTT. Translated: CASKMDTLKTNTGELFF.